This T cell receptor (beta chain) was identified during a study of beta chain features in type 1 diabetes. Turning to the study itself: The study examined 107,917,701 sorted cells across all samples. Study-wide results and caveats: All four CD4+ subsets from Type 1 diabetes patients carried moderately but significantly shorter TCRB CDR3s. Sequencing from cDNA could over-represent high-TCR-expressing cells.

This clone was seen a few times. What it recognizes is unknown. TCRB transcripts that were expressed got sequenced, as all of the isolated RNA had been reverse transcribed. Naive, central memory and regulatory T cell samples averaged around 4 million immunoSEQ reads each. Assay used: immunoSEQ multiplex PCR; TCRdb lists only in-frame clones, some missing. The profile shows roughly 180,000 clones, less than 10% of them singletons. V was pared by 4 bases and J by 4 bases, with 12 bases between. The CDR3 totals 14 residues. Germline assignment: CDR1 SEHNR and CDR2 FQNEAQ (reference sequence). Sequenced sample: central memory CD4+ T cells from blood. This sequence was found in a young man with type 1 diabetes. The chain recombines TRBV7-9 with TRBJ2-3; D may be TRBD1 (6 bases). CDR3 bases: TGTGCCAGCAGCTCCGGGACATCCTCAGATACGCAGTATTTT. Protein: CASSSGTSSDTQYF.